The rows below give T cell receptor beta chains drawn from one sample of a study of CD4 and CD8 cells across lung adenocarcinoma regions. TCRdb reprocessed the PCR reads via MiXCR and lists one record per CDR3 protein. The data show over 15,000 distinct CDR3 sequences, 51% seen once. Sequences were obtained from CD8+ T cells from the center of a lung tumor. These receptors all stem from a female donor with lung adenocarcinoma. The CD4 and CD8 labels of this study may be unreliable. Each CDR3 is given with its conserved first and last residue. The D gene is left open where the match is weak. Rows give clone size only sometimes, using once, few, many, or a class for an expanded clone.

clone_size: -
d_call: -
j_call: TRBJ2-5
v_call: TRBV6-1
cdr3_aa: CASSRRGSVAEVQTF
cdr3_nt: TGTGCCAGCAGCCGCAGGGGATCGGTTGCGGAGGTCCAGACCTTC

clone_size: -
d_call: -
j_call: TRBJ2-5
v_call: TRBV27
cdr3_aa: CASSFLGVRGEQYF
cdr3_nt: TGTGCCAGCAGTTTCTTGGGGGTCAGGGGGGAGCAGTACTTC

clone_size: -
d_call: TRBD1
j_call: TRBJ1-1
v_call: TRBV6-1
cdr3_aa: CASRSRGRTEAFF
cdr3_nt: TGTGCCAGCCGAAGCAGGGGGCGGACTGAAGCTTTCTTT

clone_size: -
d_call: -
j_call: TRBJ2-1
v_call: TRBV4-1
cdr3_aa: CASSHVASGFDEQFF
cdr3_nt: TGCGCCAGCAGCCATGTCGCCAGCGGGTTCGATGAGCAGTTCTTC

clone_size: -
d_call: TRBD1
j_call: TRBJ2-3
v_call: TRBV6-1
cdr3_aa: CASSTGGSTDTQYF
cdr3_nt: TGTGCCAGCAGCACAGGGGGTAGCACAGATACGCAGTATTTT

clone_size: -
d_call: TRBD2
j_call: TRBJ2-4
v_call: TRBV6-1
cdr3_aa: CASSIGTSCAQNIQYF
cdr3_nt: TGTGCCAGCAGTATCGGGACTAGCTGTGCCCAAAACATTCAGTACTTC

clone_size: -
d_call: -
j_call: TRBJ2-3
v_call: TRBV11-3
cdr3_aa: CASRRSGLGAKDTQYF
cdr3_nt: TGTGCCAGCCGCCGGAGTGGGCTGGGAGCCAAAGACACGCAGTATTTT

clone_size: -
d_call: TRBD2
j_call: TRBJ2-3
v_call: TRBV6-1
cdr3_aa: CARGQASGDQETQYF
cdr3_nt: TGTGCCAGGGGGCAAGCTAGCGGTGACCAAGAGACGCAGTATTTT

clone_size: -
d_call: -
j_call: TRBJ2-5
v_call: TRBV10-2
cdr3_aa: CASSDWDVGGETQYF
cdr3_nt: TGCGCCAGCAGTGACTGGGACGTGGGAGGAGAGACCCAGTACTTC

clone_size: -
d_call: -
j_call: TRBJ2-1
v_call: TRBV10-2
cdr3_aa: CASRGSMNEQFF
cdr3_nt: TGCGCCAGCAGGGGTAGCATGAATGAGCAGTTCTTC

clone_size: medium-sized
d_call: TRBD2
j_call: TRBJ2-5
v_call: TRBV6-6
cdr3_aa: CASSYSTSGDYETQYF
cdr3_nt: TGTGCCAGCAGTTACTCGACTAGCGGGGATTATGAGACCCAGTACTTC

clone_size: -
d_call: TRBD2
j_call: TRBJ2-7
v_call: TRBV27
cdr3_aa: CASSLRRERAEQYF
cdr3_nt: TGTGCCAGCAGTTTAAGGCGGGAGAGGGCCGAGCAGTACTTC

clone_size: -
d_call: -
j_call: TRBJ2-1
v_call: TRBV6-1
cdr3_aa: CASAGRHDAQFF
cdr3_nt: TGTGCCAGCGCTGGTAGACACGATGCGCAGTTCTTC

clone_size: -
d_call: -
j_call: TRBJ2-1
v_call: TRBV6-1
cdr3_aa: CASSAGEQFF
cdr3_nt: TGTGCCAGCTCGGCCGGTGAGCAGTTCTTC

clone_size: few
d_call: -
j_call: TRBJ2-1
v_call: TRBV5-1
cdr3_aa: CASSLSSYNEQFF
cdr3_nt: TGCGCCAGCAGTTTGAGCTCCTACAATGAGCAGTTCTTC

clone_size: many
d_call: -
j_call: TRBJ1-4
v_call: TRBV6-6
cdr3_aa: CASSLTTTNEKLFF
cdr3_nt: TGTGCCAGCAGTTTGACGACAACTAATGAAAAACTGTTTTTT

clone_size: few
d_call: -
j_call: TRBJ1-1
v_call: TRBV7-9
cdr3_aa: CASSLAGGSLNTEAFF
cdr3_nt: TGTGCCAGCAGCTTAGCGGGGGGATCACTGAACACTGAAGCTTTCTTT

clone_size: -
d_call: TRBD2
j_call: TRBJ2-5
v_call: TRBV12-3/TRBV12-4
cdr3_aa: CASSFGTTPFF
cdr3_nt: TGTGCCAGCAGTTTCGGGACTACCCCCTTCTTC

clone_size: -
d_call: TRBD2
j_call: TRBJ2-5
v_call: TRBV20-1
cdr3_aa: CGGSGGGDAETQYF
cdr3_nt: TGCGGGGGTAGTGGGGGAGGGGACGCAGAGACGCAGTACTTC

clone_size: medium-sized
d_call: TRBD1
j_call: TRBJ1-1
v_call: TRBV6-5
cdr3_aa: CASSYTGARDTEAFF
cdr3_nt: TGTGCCAGCAGTTACACAGGGGCCCGGGACACTGAAGCTTTCTTT

clone_size: many
d_call: -
j_call: TRBJ2-7
v_call: TRBV6-5
cdr3_aa: CASSSAGSYEQYF
cdr3_nt: TGTGCCAGCAGTTCCGCAGGGTCCTACGAGCAGTACTTC

clone_size: few
d_call: -
j_call: TRBJ2-1
v_call: TRBV6-5
cdr3_aa: CASSSTRLPNYNEQFF
cdr3_nt: TGTGCCAGCAGTTCAACCAGGCTGCCAAATTACAATGAGCAGTTCTTC

clone_size: -
d_call: -
j_call: TRBJ2-7
v_call: TRBV6-1
cdr3_aa: CASTSGLSYEQYF
cdr3_nt: TGTGCCAGCACGAGCGGACTCTCCTACGAGCAGTACTTC

clone_size: -
d_call: -
j_call: TRBJ2-5
v_call: TRBV27
cdr3_aa: CASSSQLLYLKAQYF
cdr3_nt: TGTGCCAGCAGTTCCCAATTACTTTACCTAAAGGCCCAGTACTTC

clone_size: -
d_call: -
j_call: TRBJ1-2
v_call: TRBV6-1
cdr3_aa: CASRRPKPNYGYTF
cdr3_nt: TGTGCCAGCAGAAGACCCAAGCCTAACTATGGCTACACCTTC

clone_size: many
d_call: -
j_call: TRBJ2-3
v_call: TRBV6-1
cdr3_aa: CASRRWQSTDTQYF
cdr3_nt: TGTGCCAGCAGGAGGTGGCAGTCCACAGATACGCAGTATTTT

clone_size: few
d_call: TRBD1
j_call: TRBJ2-5
v_call: TRBV6-1
cdr3_aa: CASSEGQGLGQYF
cdr3_nt: TGTGCCAGCAGTGAAGGACAGGGCTTGGGGCAGTACTTC

clone_size: -
d_call: -
j_call: TRBJ2-7
v_call: TRBV10-3
cdr3_aa: CAISSRGRTATDTQYF
cdr3_nt: TGTGCCATCAGCTCCCGGGGGAGGACTGCCACAGACACGCAGTACTTC

clone_size: -
d_call: TRBD2
j_call: TRBJ2-3
v_call: TRBV27
cdr3_aa: CAGSGGEGEGTQYF
cdr3_nt: TGTGCGGGCAGTGGGGGGGAGGGCGAGGGGACCCAGTATTTT

clone_size: -
d_call: -
j_call: TRBJ2-1
v_call: TRBV6-1
cdr3_aa: CASTMGRFNEQFF
cdr3_nt: TGTGCCAGCACTATGGGCCGGTTCAATGAGCAGTTCTTC

clone_size: -
d_call: TRBD2
j_call: TRBJ2-5
v_call: TRBV6-1
cdr3_aa: CASSFGLEGNNEQYF
cdr3_nt: TGTGCCAGCAGCTTTGGACTAGAGGGGAACAATGAGCAGTACTTC

clone_size: -
d_call: TRBD1
j_call: TRBJ2-2
v_call: TRBV6-1
cdr3_aa: CARSDQTVSTGALFF
cdr3_nt: TGTGCCCGCAGTGACCAGACTGTGAGCACAGGGGCGCTGTTTTTT

clone_size: -
d_call: TRBD1
j_call: TRBJ2-5
v_call: TRBV6-5
cdr3_aa: CASNNYGQGIETQYF
cdr3_nt: TGTGCCAGCAATAACTATGGACAGGGAATAGAGACCCAGTACTTC

clone_size: -
d_call: -
j_call: TRBJ2-2
v_call: TRBV6-1
cdr3_aa: CASSEVPFDGELFF
cdr3_nt: TGTGCCAGCAGTGAAGTTCCGTTTGACGGGGAGCTGTTTTTT

clone_size: -
d_call: -
j_call: TRBJ2-5
v_call: TRBV10-3
cdr3_aa: CAISRDQETQYF
cdr3_nt: TGTGCCATCAGCAGGGACCAAGAGACCCAGTACTTC

clone_size: -
d_call: -
j_call: TRBJ2-3
v_call: TRBV20-1
cdr3_aa: CSARDWGATSTDTQYF
cdr3_nt: TGCAGTGCTAGAGATTGGGGGGCCACTAGCACAGATACGCAGTATTTT

clone_size: once
d_call: -
j_call: TRBJ1-3
v_call: TRBV6-1
cdr3_aa: CASSEEGHLANTIYF
cdr3_nt: TGTGCCAGCAGTGAAGAGGGACACCTCGCTAACACCATATATTTT

clone_size: few
d_call: TRBD1
j_call: TRBJ2-7
v_call: TRBV6-1
cdr3_aa: CASAHRGSTYEQYF
cdr3_nt: TGTGCCAGCGCGCACAGGGGTTCTACCTACGAGCAGTACTTC

clone_size: -
d_call: -
j_call: TRBJ2-6
v_call: TRBV27
cdr3_aa: CASTRGGISGANVLTF
cdr3_nt: TGTGCCAGCACAAGGGGTGGGATCTCTGGGGCCAACGTCCTGACTTTC

clone_size: -
d_call: -
j_call: TRBJ1-2
v_call: TRBV6-5
cdr3_aa: CASSLGQTYGYTF
cdr3_nt: TGTGCCAGCAGCTTAGGACAGACCTATGGCTACACCTTC

clone_size: medium-sized
d_call: -
j_call: TRBJ2-3
v_call: TRBV6-5
cdr3_aa: CASSYGANPSTDTQYF
cdr3_nt: TGTGCCAGCAGTTACGGGGCAAATCCTAGCACAGATACGCAGTATTTT

clone_size: -
d_call: -
j_call: TRBJ2-1
v_call: TRBV10-2
cdr3_aa: CARGGVSYNEQFF
cdr3_nt: TGCGCCAGGGGGGGCGTCTCCTACAATGAGCAGTTCTTC

clone_size: -
d_call: -
j_call: TRBJ2-2
v_call: TRBV25-1
cdr3_aa: CASSEYAATGELFF
cdr3_nt: TGTGCCAGCAGTGAATACGCAGCCACCGGGGAGCTGTTTTTT

clone_size: -
d_call: -
j_call: TRBJ1-2
v_call: TRBV14
cdr3_aa: CASSQVEAVSGYTF
cdr3_nt: TGTGCCAGCAGCCAAGTTGAGGCAGTGTCGGGCTACACCTTC

clone_size: -
d_call: -
j_call: TRBJ2-5
v_call: TRBV7-2
cdr3_aa: CASSFRFQETQYF
cdr3_nt: TGTGCCAGCAGCTTTAGGTTCCAAGAGACCCAGTACTTC

clone_size: -
d_call: TRBD2
j_call: TRBJ2-4
v_call: TRBV6-1
cdr3_aa: CASTERGGKDTQYF
cdr3_nt: TGTGCCAGCACGGAGCGGGGAGGCAAAGACACTCAGTACTTC

clone_size: medium-sized
d_call: TRBD1
j_call: TRBJ2-1
v_call: TRBV6-5
cdr3_aa: CASRVTGVGEQFF
cdr3_nt: TGTGCCAGCAGGGTAACAGGGGTAGGAGAGCAGTTCTTC

clone_size: -
d_call: -
j_call: TRBJ2-7
v_call: TRBV6-1
cdr3_aa: CASRVDRHDTYEQYF
cdr3_nt: TGTGCCAGCAGAGTTGACAGGCATGATACTTACGAGCAGTACTTC

clone_size: -
d_call: TRBD1
j_call: TRBJ2-7
v_call: TRBV6-1
cdr3_aa: CASTQGDTRLYEQYF
cdr3_nt: TGTGCCAGCACCCAGGGGGACACTAGACTCTACGAGCAGTACTTC

clone_size: once
d_call: -
j_call: TRBJ2-1
v_call: TRBV27
cdr3_aa: CASSGGRSSYNEQFF
cdr3_nt: TGTGCCAGCAGCGGGGGACGGAGCTCCTACAATGAGCAGTTCTTC

clone_size: -
d_call: -
j_call: TRBJ2-2
v_call: TRBV6-1
cdr3_aa: CASKGVGTGELFF
cdr3_nt: TGTGCCAGCAAGGGGGTGGGGACCGGGGAGCTGTTTTTT